Each of the 15 T cell receptor beta chains below was sequenced from the same sample in a study of cytomegalovirus exposure and HLA in healthy donors (dated by TCRdb to 2015 to 2018). The library was prepared using the immunoSEQ multiplex PCR assay. The multiplex PCR relied on a mix of 60 forward primers for TCR Vbeta segments and 13 reverse primers for TCR Jbeta segments. The clones in this table, taken by TCRdb from immuneACCESS, are in-frame only. Not every clone is retained; where verified, under half of the shortfall comes from an unresolved V gene, and the cause of the rest is unknown. The sample has some 120,000 clones on record, 70% to 80% of them singletons. Around 3.9% of the sample goes to the ten largest clones. The sequenced sample was PBMCs. Every receptor here comes from a man aged 35 to 55 in good health and CMV-seronegative.

Points on this clone: An end of the junction differs from the germline gene, which may be a read error. This chain uses TRBV7-9 with TRBJ2-1, with a weak D call TRBD1 (6 bases). The germline gives CDR1 SEHNR, CDR2 FQNEAQ (reference sequence). This CDR3 is 16 amino acids long. The CDR3 nucleotides read TGTTCCAGCAGTTATATAGGGACAATCTCCTACAATGAGCAGTTCTTC. Translating it yields CSSSYIGTISYNEQFF.

The gene calls are TRBV18 and TRBJ1-1, with D possibly TRBD1 on 6 matching bases. The CDR3 contains 14 residues. Germline V gives CDR1 KGHSH, CDR2 LQKENI. Trimming removed 3 bases at V and 6 bases at J, with 14 bases between. This CDR3 reads CASSPGALRAEAFF. The CDR3, as DNA: TGTGCCAGCTCACCGGGGGCGCTGAGAGCTGAAGCTTTCTTT.

The rearrangement joins TRBV6-5 to TRBJ1-1, with D possibly TRBD1 on 6 matching bases. The CDR3 contains 15 residues. The V gene lost 5 bases and the J gene lost 2 bases, with 15 bases spanning the gap. Germline assignment: CDR1 MNHEY and CDR2 SVGAGI. CDR3 DNA: TGTGCCAGCAGTCTGGTAGGGGGATATAACACTGAAGCTTTCTTT. Its protein product is CASSLVGGYNTEAFF.

The gene calls are TRBV7-2 and TRBJ2-4; 8 positions agree with TRBD1. The V gene end was trimmed by 3 bases and the J gene end by 8 bases; junction bases not matched to a gene: 6. Looked up from germline, CDR1 is SGHTA and CDR2 is FQGNSA. CDR3 length: 14 residues. The CDR3 here is CASSFDRGGYIQYF. The CDR3 DNA follows: TGTGCCAGCAGCTTCGACAGGGGTGGGTACATTCAGTACTTC.

V usage is TRBV6-5 and J usage is TRBJ1-2, with a possible D match to TRBD1 (5 bases). The ends were cut back, 6 bases at V and 2 bases at J, with 7 bases in the middle. The CDR3 runs 12 residues. CDR1 is MNHEY, CDR2 SVGAGI, per germline. Written as DNA, the CDR3 is TGTGCCAGCAGCAAGGGGAACTATGGCTACACCTTC. This gives the protein CASSKGNYGYTF.

In DNA, the CDR3 is TGCGCCAGCAGCCGGACAGGGTTGCACACCGGGGAGCTGTTTTTT. This gives the protein CASSRTGLHTGELFF. The chain joins TRBV5-1 to TRBJ2-2, with 8 bases lining up with TRBD1. CDR3 size: 15 residues. The V segment lost 4 bases and the J segment 3 bases; nucleotides outside the gene matches: 5. CDR1 and CDR2 from the germline V gene are SGHRS and YFSETQ.

This chain connects TRBV10-3 to TRBJ2-1, with TRBD2 matching over 12 bases. CDR3 length: 14 residues. The germline V gene has CDR1 ENHRY and CDR2 SYGVKD. With 10 bases clipped from V and 8 bases from J, the junction kept 9 bases outside the gene matches. CDR3 in amino acids: CASGSSGGEYEQFF. The DNA of the CDR3 is TGTGCCAGTGGTTCTAGCGGGGGGGAATATGAGCAGTTCTTC.

The chain has TRBV4-1 and TRBJ1-6; D is perhaps TRBD1 (6 bases). Germline values: CDR1 MGHRA, CDR2 YSYEKL. Trimming shortened V by 5 bases and J by 9 bases, and 23 bases separated the two germline ends. The CDR3 runs 17 residues. CDR3 DNA sequence: TGCGCCAGCAGCTCCACTAAGAGTACAGGGTTTACTTCACCCCTCCACTTT. Amino acids: CASSSTKSTGFTSPLHF.

The chain has TRBV7-9 and TRBJ2-3, with TRBD1 matching over 8 bases. In germline, CDR1 is SEHNR, CDR2 FQNEAQ (reference sequence). The CDR3 length is 15 residues. With V trimmed by 5 bases and J by 4 bases, 8 bases remained unmatched. The CDR3 here is CASSPGTGESDTQYF. The CDR3 DNA reads TGTGCCAGCAGCCCCGGGACAGGAGAATCAGATACGCAGTATTTT.

The chain employs TRBV28 and TRBJ1-3; D remains unclear. The CDR3 is 13 residues long. V was pared by 7 bases and J by 4 bases, with 11 bases between. CDR1 and CDR2 from the germline V gene are MDHEN and SYDVKM. The CDR3 region is CASTLGPGNTIYF. The DNA for the CDR3 is TGTGCCAGCACCCTAGGTCCCGGAAACACCATATATTTT.

This chain joins TRBV6-6 and TRBJ1-2, with 7 bases fitting TRBD1. CDR1 MNHNY and CDR2 SVGAGI come from the germline V gene (reference sequence). Trimming at V came to 7 bases and at J to 4 bases, leaving 12 bases not matched to a gene. This CDR3 is built from 15 residues. The CDR3 nucleotides are TGTGCCAGCACTCGGGACAGCCTTGAGGGCTATGGCTACACCTTC. Translation gives CASTRDSLEGYGYTF.

On this clone: The sample contains more than one DNA sequence encoding this CDR3. The chain links TRBV4-2 to TRBJ1-5; 7 bases are a match to TRBD1. The V and J ends lost 3 bases and 5 bases, in that order; junction bases with no gene match: 10. Germline lookup yields CDR1 LGHNA and CDR2 YNFKEQ. The CDR3 contains 16 residues. In DNA, the CDR3 is TGTGCCAGCAGCCAGATCGGACAGGCAGGTTATCAGCCCCAGCATTTT. This encodes CASSQIGQAGYQPQHF.

This clone turned up a few times. The chain employs TRBV27 and TRBJ1-4, with 7 nucleotides matching TRBD1. This CDR3 region has 14 residues. Unmatched junction bases numbered 9, after V lost 7 bases and J lost 7 bases. Germline CDR1 and CDR2: MNHEY and SMNVEV (reference sequence). CDR3 in DNA: TGTGCCAGCATTCAGACAGGGCTGTGTGAAAAACTGTTTTTT. Translation: CASIQTGLCEKLFF.

This clone has just one count. In DNA form, the CDR3 reads TGTGCCAGCAGTAAGGGACTAGCGGGGCCCCACCAAGAGACCCAGTACTTC. As protein: CASSKGLAGPHQETQYF. The V and J genes are TRBV5-8 and TRBJ2-5; 13 bases are shared with TRBD2. Germline V lookup: CDR1 SGHTS, CDR2 YDEGEE. The V gene end was trimmed by 5 bases and the J gene end by 0 bases; junction bases not matched to a gene: 7. The CDR3 runs 17 residues.

The rearrangement uses TRBV19 and TRBJ1-4, with 10 bases lining up with TRBD1. The CDR3 is 15 residues long. Germline V CDR1 and CDR2: LNHDA, SQIVND (reference sequence). After removal of 6 bases from V and 5 bases from J, the junction contained 6 bases not matched to a gene. CDR3 protein: CASSLLGQGNEKLFF. The CDR3, as DNA: TGTGCCAGTAGCTTATTGGGACAGGGGAATGAAAAACTGTTTTTT. The whole variable domain, filled in from reference TRBV19 and TRBJ1-4, reads DGGITQSPKYLFRKEGQNVTLSCEQNLNHDAMYWYRQDPGQGLRLIYYSQIVNDFQKGDIAEGYSVSREKKESFPLTVTSAQKNPTAFYLCASSLLGQGNEKLFFGSGTQLSVL.